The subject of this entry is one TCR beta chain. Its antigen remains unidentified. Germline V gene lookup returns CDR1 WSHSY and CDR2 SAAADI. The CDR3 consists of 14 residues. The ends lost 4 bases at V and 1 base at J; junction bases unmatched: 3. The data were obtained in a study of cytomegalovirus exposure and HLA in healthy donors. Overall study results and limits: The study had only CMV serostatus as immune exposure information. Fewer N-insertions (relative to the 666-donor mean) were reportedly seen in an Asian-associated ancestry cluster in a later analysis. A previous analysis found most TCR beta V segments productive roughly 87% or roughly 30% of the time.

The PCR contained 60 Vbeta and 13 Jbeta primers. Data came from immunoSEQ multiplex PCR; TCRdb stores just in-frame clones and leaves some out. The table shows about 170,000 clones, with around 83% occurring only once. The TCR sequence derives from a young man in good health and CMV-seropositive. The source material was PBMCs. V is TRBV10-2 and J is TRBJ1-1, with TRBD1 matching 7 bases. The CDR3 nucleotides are TGCGCCAGCAGTGTACAGGGGCCGAACACTGAAGCTTTCTTT. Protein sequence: CASSVQGPNTEAFF.